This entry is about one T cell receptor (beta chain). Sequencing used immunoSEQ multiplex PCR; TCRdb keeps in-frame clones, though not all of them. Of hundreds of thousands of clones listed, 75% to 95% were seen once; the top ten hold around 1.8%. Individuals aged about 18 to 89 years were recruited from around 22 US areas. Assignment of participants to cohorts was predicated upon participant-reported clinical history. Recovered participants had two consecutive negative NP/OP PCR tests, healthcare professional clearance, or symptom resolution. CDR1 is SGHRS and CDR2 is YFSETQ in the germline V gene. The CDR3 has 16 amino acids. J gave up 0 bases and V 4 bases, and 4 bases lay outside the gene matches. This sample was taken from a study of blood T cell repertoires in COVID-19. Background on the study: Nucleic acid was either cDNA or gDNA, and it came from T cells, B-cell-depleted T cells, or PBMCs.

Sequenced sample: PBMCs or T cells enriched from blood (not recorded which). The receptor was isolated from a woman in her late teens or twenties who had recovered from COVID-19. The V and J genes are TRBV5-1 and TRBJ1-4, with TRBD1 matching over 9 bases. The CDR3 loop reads CASSGGQGATNEKLFF. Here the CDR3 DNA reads TGCGCCAGCAGCGGGGGACAGGGTGCAACTAATGAAAAACTGTTTTTT.